The 14 T cell receptor beta chains presented below share a single source sample, sequenced in a study of cytomegalovirus exposure and HLA in healthy donors. Sequencing used immunoSEQ multiplex PCR; TCRdb keeps in-frame clones, though not all of them. Altogether about 240,000 clones are present, 70% to 90% being singletons, with the ten largest covering 1% to 1.5%. Material: PBMCs. These receptors were collected from a woman aged 25 to 39 in good health and CMV-seropositive.

This chain connects TRBV28 to TRBJ2-7; unclear D gene. V lost 6 bases and J lost 4, with 10 bases in between. CDR1 is MDHEN and CDR2 is SYDVKM in the germline V gene. The CDR3 loop spans 12 amino acids. DNA of the CDR3: TGTGCCAGCAGCCCCAAGCCTTACGAGCAGTACTTC. Its translation: CASSPKPYEQYF.

The chain joins TRBV30 to TRBJ2-7; 7 bases line up with TRBD1. There are 13 residues in the CDR3. Germline V gives CDR1 GTSNPN, CDR2 SVGIG (reference sequence). Unmatched junction bases numbered 6, after V lost 4 bases and J lost 3 bases. CDR3 in amino acids: CAWTRDRDYEQYF. Written as DNA, the CDR3 is TGTGCCTGGACACGAGACAGGGACTACGAGCAGTACTTC. Filled out from reference TRBV30 and TRBJ2-7, the complete variable domain reads SQTIHQWPATLVQPVGSPLSLECTVEGTSNPNLYWYRQAAGRGLQLLFYSVGIGQISSEVPQNLSASRPQDRQFILSSKKLLLSDSGFYLCAWTRDRDYEQYFGPGTRLTVT.

The chain carries TRBV6-6 and TRBJ1-1; possibly TRBD1 for D (6 bases). Trimming removed 5 bases at V and 0 bases at J, with 13 bases between. The CDR3 consists of 15 residues. Germline CDR1 is MNHNY and CDR2 is SVGAGI (reference sequence). CDR3 coding DNA: TGTGCCAGCAGTGGTACAGGGTCTCTGAACACTGAAGCTTTCTTT. Translation: CASSGTGSLNTEAFF.

This chain joins TRBV7-2 and TRBJ2-7, with 8 bases lining up with TRBD2. The CDR3 is 18 amino acids. Trimming took 4 bases from V and 3 from J; bases not matched to a gene: 17. Germline lookup yields CDR1 SGHTA and CDR2 FQGNSA. The CDR3 DNA sequence: TGTGCCAGCAGCTCCCCCGCAGATTGGGGGACTAGGAGCTACGAGCAGTACTTC. It is translated as CASSSPADWGTRSYEQYF. Full variable domain (remainder filled in from reference TRBV7-2 and TRBJ2-7): GAGVSQSPSNKVTEKGKDVELRCDPISGHTALYWYRQSLGQGLEFLIYFQGNSAPDKSGLPSDRFSAERTGGSVSTLTIQRTQQEDSAVYLCASSSPADWGTRSYEQYFGPGTRLTVT.

J is TRBJ1-5 and V is TRBV7-9; 8 bases align to TRBD1. Trimming took 3 bases from V and 7 from J; bases not matched to a gene: 8. This CDR3 comprises 15 residues. Germline-derived CDR1 and CDR2 are SEHNR and FQNEAQ (reference sequence). The CDR3 DNA follows: TGTGCCAGCAGCTTGGCTACAGGGGGTGGACAGCCCCAGCATTTT. Its translation: CASSLATGGGQPQHF.

The V and J genes are TRBV15 and TRBJ2-7; D is uncertain. V dropped 0 bases and J dropped 2 bases, with 11 bases sitting between them. The CDR3 extends over 15 amino acids. Germline-derived CDR1 and CDR2 are LNHNV and YYDKDF (reference sequence). The CDR3 DNA follows: TGTGCCACCAGCAGAGATTTACATACTACCTACGAGCAGTACTTC. Encoded protein: CATSRDLHTTYEQYF. The variable domain in full, with the rest retrieved from reference TRBV15 and TRBJ2-7, is DAMVIQNPRYQVTQFGKPVTLSCSQTLNHNVMYWYQQKSSQAPKLLFHYYDKDFNNEADTPDNFQSRRPNTSFCFLDIRSPGLGDTAMYLCATSRDLHTTYEQYFGPGTRLTVT.

This chain links TRBV5-1 with TRBJ2-3; unclear D gene. The V gene's germline CDR1 is SGHRS and CDR2 YFSETQ. The CDR3 spans 15 residues. V shed 0 bases and J shed 3 bases, with 11 bases lying between them. The CDR3 DNA follows: TGCGCCAGCAGCTTGGATGGATTGACAACAGATACGCAGTATTTT. Amino acid sequence: CASSLDGLTTDTQYF.

This chain joins TRBV5-6 and TRBJ1-1; a possible D gene is TRBD1 (5 bases). CDR3 length: 15 amino acids. Trimming took off 4 bases at V and 2 bases at J, with 15 bases between the two ends. The germline gives CDR1 SGHDT, CDR2 YYEEEE. Here the CDR3 DNA reads TGTGCCAGCAGCCGGGGGGAGCTCATAAACACTGAAGCTTTCTTT. Its protein is CASSRGELINTEAFF.

The CDR3 DNA is TGTGCCAGCAGCGTAGATGGGAGGGTAGGTCACAATGAGCAGTTCTTC. Its protein is CASSVDGRVGHNEQFF. The rearrangement joins TRBV9 to TRBJ2-1; 7 positions agree with TRBD2. The germline V gene encodes CDR1 SGDLS and CDR2 YYNGEE. The CDR3 covers 16 residues. The trim removed 0 bases at V and 5 bases at J, leaving 8 bases unmatched.

V usage is TRBV5-4 and J usage is TRBJ2-2, with D tentatively TRBD2 (6 bases). The length of the CDR3 is 16 residues. CDR1 and CDR2 (germline): SGHNT, YYREEE (reference sequence). Trimming shortened V by 2 bases and J by 2 bases, and 13 bases separated the two germline ends. The CDR3 nucleotides read TGTGCCAGCAGCTTCGACGGAGGGGAAAACACCGGGGAGCTGTTTTTT. This codes for CASSFDGGENTGELFF.

The V call is TRBV30, the J call TRBJ2-1; 11 nucleotides line up with TRBD2. The ends lost 2 bases at V and 3 bases at J; junction bases unmatched: 3. The CDR3 has 15 amino acids. Germline V gives CDR1 GTSNPN, CDR2 SVGIG (reference sequence). The CDR3 coding sequence is TGTGCCTGGAGTTTCGGGACTAGCGGCTACAATGAGCAGTTCTTC. This translates into CAWSFGTSGYNEQFF.

This sequence joins TRBV28 and TRBJ2-7; tentative D call: TRBD1 (6 bases). Trimming took 5 bases from V and 2 from J, leaving 16 bases between them. This CDR3 contains 15 residues. Looked up from germline, CDR1 is MDHEN and CDR2 is SYDVKM. Here the CDR3 DNA reads TGTGCCAGCAGTGTACCCGGGACATTAGCCTACGAGCAGTACTTC. This translates into CASSVPGTLAYEQYF. Looking up the rest from reference TRBV28 and TRBJ2-7 gives the full variable domain: DVKVTQSSRYLVKRTGEKVFLECVQDMDHENMFWYRQDPGLGLRLIYFSYDVKMKEKGDIPEGYSVSREKKERFSLILESASTNQTSMYLCASSVPGTLAYEQYFGPGTRLTVT.

J is TRBJ1-1 and V is TRBV11-3; a weak D match, TRBD1 (6 bases). With 4 bases removed from V and 0 bases from J, the gap between germline ends came to 12 bases. The CDR3 is 15 residues long. The germline V gene has CDR1 SGHNT and CDR2 YENEEA. CDR3 nucleotides: TGTGCCAGCAGCTCGCCGGGACACTTGAACACTGAAGCTTTCTTT. It yields the protein CASSSPGHLNTEAFF.

The DNA of the CDR3 is TGTGCCAGCTCAGACGACAAGGGACTAGCGGGTTCCTACGAGCAGTACTTC. Protein product: CASSDDKGLAGSYEQYF. J is TRBJ2-7 and V is TRBV18; 12 nucleotides match TRBD2. CDR1 is KGHSH, CDR2 LQKENI, per germline. J was trimmed by 1 base and V by 5 bases; bases with no gene match: 9. CDR3 size: 17 residues.